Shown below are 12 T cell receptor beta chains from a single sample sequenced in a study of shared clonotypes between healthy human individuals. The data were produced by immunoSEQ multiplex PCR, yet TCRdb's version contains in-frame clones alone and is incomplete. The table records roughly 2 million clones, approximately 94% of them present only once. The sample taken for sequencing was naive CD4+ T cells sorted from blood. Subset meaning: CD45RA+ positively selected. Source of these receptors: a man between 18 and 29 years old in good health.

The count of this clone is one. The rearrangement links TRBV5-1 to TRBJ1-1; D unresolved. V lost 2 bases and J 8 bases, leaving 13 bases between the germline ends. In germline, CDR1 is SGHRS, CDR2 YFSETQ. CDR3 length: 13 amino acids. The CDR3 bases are TGCGCCAGCAGCTTCCAGGAACCACTAGAAGCTTTCTTT. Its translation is CASSFQEPLEAFF.

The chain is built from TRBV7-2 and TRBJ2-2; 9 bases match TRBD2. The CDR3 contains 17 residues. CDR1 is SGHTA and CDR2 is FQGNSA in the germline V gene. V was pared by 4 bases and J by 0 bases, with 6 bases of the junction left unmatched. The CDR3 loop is CASSSGPSGANTGELFF. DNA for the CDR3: TGTGCCAGCAGCTCGGGACCTAGCGGGGCGAACACCGGGGAGCTGTTTTTT.

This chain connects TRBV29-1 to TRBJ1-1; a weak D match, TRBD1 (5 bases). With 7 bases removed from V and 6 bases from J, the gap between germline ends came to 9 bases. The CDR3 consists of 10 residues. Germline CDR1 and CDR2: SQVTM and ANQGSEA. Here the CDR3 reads CSGRAAEAFF. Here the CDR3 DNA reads TGCAGCGGCAGGGCCGCTGAAGCTTTCTTT. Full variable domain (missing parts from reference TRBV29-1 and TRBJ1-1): SAVISQKPSRDICQRGTSLTIQCQVDSQVTMMFWYRQQPGQSLTLIATANQGSEATYESGFVIDKFPISRPNLTFSTLTVSNMSPEDSSIYLCSGRAAEAFFGQGTRLTVV.

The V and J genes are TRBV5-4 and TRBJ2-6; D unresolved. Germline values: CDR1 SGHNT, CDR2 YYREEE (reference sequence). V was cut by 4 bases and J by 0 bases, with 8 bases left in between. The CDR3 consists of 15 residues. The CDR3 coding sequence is TGTGCCAGCAGCCCACCGGACTCTGGGGCCAACGTCCTGACTTTC. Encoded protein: CASSPPDSGANVLTF.

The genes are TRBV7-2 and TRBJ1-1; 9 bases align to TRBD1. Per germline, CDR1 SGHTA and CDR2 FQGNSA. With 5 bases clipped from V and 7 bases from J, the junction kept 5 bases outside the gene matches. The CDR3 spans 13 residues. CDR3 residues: CASSAHRGLEAFF. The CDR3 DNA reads TGTGCCAGCAGCGCACACAGGGGGCTTGAAGCTTTCTTT.

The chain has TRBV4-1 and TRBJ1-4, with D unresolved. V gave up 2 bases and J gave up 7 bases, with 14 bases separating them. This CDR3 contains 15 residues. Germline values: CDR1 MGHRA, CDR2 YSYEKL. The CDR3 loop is CASSQLSWEAEKLFF. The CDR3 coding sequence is TGCGCCAGCAGCCAATTGAGTTGGGAGGCTGAAAAACTGTTTTTT.

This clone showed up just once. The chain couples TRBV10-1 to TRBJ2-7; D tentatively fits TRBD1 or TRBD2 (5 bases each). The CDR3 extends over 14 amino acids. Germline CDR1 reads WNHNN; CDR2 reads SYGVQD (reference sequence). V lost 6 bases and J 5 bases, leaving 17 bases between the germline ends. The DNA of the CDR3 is TGCGCCAGCAGCCACTCCGGGACGTCCAACGAGCAGTACTTC. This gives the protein CASSHSGTSNEQYF.

In DNA, the CDR3 is TGTGCCAGCAGCTTAGAGGTGGGAACAGCTTTCTTT. Amino acid sequence: CASSLEVGTAFF. The V and J genes are TRBV7-2 and TRBJ1-1; D not resolved. The CDR3 runs 12 residues. Trimming shortened V by 1 base and J by 10 bases, and 10 bases separated the two germline ends. Germline V gene sequence: CDR1 SGHTA, CDR2 FQGNSA.

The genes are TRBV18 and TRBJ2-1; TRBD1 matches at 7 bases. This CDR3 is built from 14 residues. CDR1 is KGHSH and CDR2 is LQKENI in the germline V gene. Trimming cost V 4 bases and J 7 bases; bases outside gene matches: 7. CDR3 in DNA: TGTGCCAGCTCACTAGGACAGGTGAGGAATGAGCAGTTCTTC. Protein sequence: CASSLGQVRNEQFF.

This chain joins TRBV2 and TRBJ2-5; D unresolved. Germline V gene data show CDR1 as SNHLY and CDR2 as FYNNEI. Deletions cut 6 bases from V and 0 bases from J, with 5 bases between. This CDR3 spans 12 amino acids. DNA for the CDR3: TGTGCCAGCAGGCCGTACCAAGAGACCCAGTACTTC. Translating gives CASRPYQETQYF.

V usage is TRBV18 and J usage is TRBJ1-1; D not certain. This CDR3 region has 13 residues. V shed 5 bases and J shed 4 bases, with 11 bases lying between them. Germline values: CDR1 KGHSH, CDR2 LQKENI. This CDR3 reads CASSATLGTEAFF. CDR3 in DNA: TGTGCCAGCTCAGCAACACTGGGCACTGAAGCTTTCTTT.

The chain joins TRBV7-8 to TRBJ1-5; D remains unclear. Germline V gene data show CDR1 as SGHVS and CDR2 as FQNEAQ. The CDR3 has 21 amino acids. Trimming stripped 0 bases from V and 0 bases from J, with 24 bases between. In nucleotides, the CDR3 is TGTGCCAGCAGCTTAGCCCCACTGCAGGTCCGGGGAACCGATAGCAATCAGCCCCAGCATTTT. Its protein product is CASSLAPLQVRGTDSNQPQHF.